The rows below give T cell receptor beta chains drawn from one sample of a study of high-grade serous ovarian cancer treatment subgroups. The method was immunoSEQ multiplex PCR; TCRdb's version includes in-frame clones alone and lacks a portion of them. The sample lists several thousand clones, just under 80% occurring once. Sequencing was performed on tumor tissue. These TCRs come from a human donor with high-grade serous ovarian cancer. CDR3s include the opening cysteine and the closing phenylalanine or tryptophan. The D gene is left open where the match is weak. Size is omitted from some rows. Given values are once, few, many or a class for expanded clones.

clone size	D gene	CDR3 length	J gene	V gene	CDR3 protein	CDR3 DNA
-	-	12	TRBJ1-2	TRBV25-1	CASRRAGTGYTF	TGTGCCAGCAGAAGAGCCGGGACAGGCTACACCTTC
-	-	15	TRBJ2-5	TRBV2	CASKSRGVKQETQYF	TGTGCCAGCAAATCAAGAGGGGTCAAACAAGAGACCCAGTACTTC
-	-	12	TRBJ1-2	TRBV5-5	CASSWRSYGYTF	TGTGCCAGCAGCTGGCGGTCCTATGGCTACACCTTC
-	TRBD2	14	TRBJ2-1	TRBV7-7	CASSLGTSSNEQFF	TGTGCCAGCAGCTTAGGGACTAGCTCGAATGAGCAGTTCTTC
few	-	15	TRBJ2-2	TRBV7-9	CASSQPSQAAGELFF	TGTGCCAGCAGCCAACCCAGCCAGGCGGCCGGGGAGCTGTTTTTT
-	-	15	TRBJ2-7	TRBV5-4	CASSFSGTGHYEQYF	TGTGCCAGCAGCTTTAGCGGGACAGGGCACTACGAGCAGTACTTC
once	-	16	TRBJ2-3	TRBV9	CASSVETPEGPHTQYF	TGTGCCAGCAGCGTAGAGACTCCCGAAGGCCCCCATACGCAGTATTTT
-	TRBD2	15	TRBJ2-5	TRBV10-3	CAISESNGLVETQYF	TGTGCCATCAGTGAGTCGAATGGACTAGTTGAGACCCAGTACTTC
-	TRBD2	18	TRBJ2-1	TRBV5-1	CASTTSPGRGGGPVRQFF	TGCGCCAGCACTACTTCTCCCGGGCGCGGGGGAGGACCTGTGAGGCAGTTCTTC
-	-	18	TRBJ2-7	TRBV10-3	CAISESVRFGTTSYEQYF	TGTGCCATCAGTGAATCAGTCCGTTTCGGGACAACCTCCTACGAGCAGTACTTC
-	TRBD1	16	TRBJ1-4	TRBV6-1	CASSEGLGTGHEKLFF	TGTGCCAGCAGTGAAGGCTTGGGGACAGGTCATGAAAAACTGTTTTTT
few	-	15	TRBJ1-5	TRBV7-9	CASSPGVWSNQPQHF	TGCGCCAGCAGCCCAGGGGTCTGGAGCAATCAGCCCCAGCATTTT
-	-	12	TRBJ2-2	TRBV7-9	CASTLDTGELFF	TGTGCCAGCACCCTGGACACCGGGGAGCTGTTTTTT
-	TRBD2	17	TRBJ2-3	TRBV4-3	CASSQDPLAGRRGTQYF	TGCGCCAGCAGCCAAGACCCCCTAGCGGGACGCAGGGGTACGCAGTATTTT
few	-	13	TRBJ2-3	TRBV27	CASSSRYTDTQYF	TGTGCCAGCAGTTCCAGATACACAGATACGCAGTATTTT
-	TRBD1	13	TRBJ2-1	TRBV10-2	CARVDRGSDEQFF	TGCGCCAGAGTAGACAGGGGGAGCGATGAGCAGTTCTTC
-	-	13	TRBJ1-1	TRBV6-5	CASSYGRNTEAFF	TGTGCCAGCAGTTACGGCCGGAACACTGAAGCTTTCTTT
-	-	13	TRBJ2-5	TRBV19	CASSIRVGETQYF	TGTGCCAGTAGTATAAGAGTCGGTGAGACCCAGTACTTC